This T cell receptor beta chain stems from a study of blood T cell repertoires in COVID-19. The wider study: The United States, Italy and Spain were the sources of the acute and convalescent COVID-19 samples.

The method was immunoSEQ multiplex PCR; TCRdb's version includes in-frame clones alone and lacks a portion of them. The data show approximately 440,000 clones, with about nine tenths seen just once and more than 0.55% held by the top ten. Germline V CDR1 and CDR2: LNHDA, SQIVND (reference sequence). This CDR3 spans 13 amino acids. V was trimmed by 7 bases and J by 0 bases, leaving 9 bases between them. This rearrangement joins TRBV19 to TRBJ1-2; D perhaps matches TRBD1 (6 bases). The TCR was taken from a young man who had recovered from COVID-19. Material for sequencing was PBMCs or T cells enriched from blood (not recorded which). CDR3 DNA sequence: TGTGCCAGTACCAGGGGAGCTAACTATGGCTACACCTTC. Encoded protein: CASTRGANYGYTF.